This T cell receptor beta chain was found in a study of T cells in Graves' hyperthyroidism and ophthalmopathy. TCR beta CDR3 regions were amplified from RNA transcripts. The HTBI primer set drove a first-round RT-PCR of the TCR CDR3. TCRdb redid the calling of the multiplex PCR reads with MiXCR, one entry per CDR3 protein. This table holds 300,000 to 500,000 distinct CDR3 sequences, around 15% found once. PBMCs came from 10 ml fresh peripheral blood. Study results and limitations: A model of 13 V-J features distinguished ophthalmopathy from stable hyperthyroidism. Onset of ophthalmopathy came a median approximately 6.9 months after the model predicted it.

The CDR3 consists of 12 residues. Trimming took off 5 bases at V and 1 base at J, with 4 bases between the two ends. Germline V gives CDR1 KGHDR, CDR2 SFDVKD. Details on this clonotype: What it binds is not known.

V is TRBV24-1 and J is TRBJ1-1, with no clear D. Sequenced: blood. This receptor was taken from a man aged 45 to 65 with Graves' ophthalmopathy. CDR3 in amino acids: CATSGPNTEAFF. CDR3 nucleotide sequence: TGTGCCACCAGTGGGCCGAACACTGAAGCTTTCTTT.